Shown below are 3 T cell receptor beta chains from a single sample sequenced in a study of metastatic and nonmetastatic thyroid tumors. Until they underwent thyroid surgery, no patient had received any treatment. Using MiXCR, TCRdb re-called clones from the PCR reads. The profile shows 5,000 to 6,000 clones, roughly 30% of them singletons. What was sequenced was adjacent normal tissue. The receptors stem from a female donor with papillary thyroid cancer or a benign thyroid nodule (not recorded which). Some clones in this sample may be carry-over from other donors' samples.

This sequence joins TRBV6-2 or TRBV6-3 and TRBJ2-7; 7 bases agree with TRBD2. The germline V gene encodes CDR1 MNHEY and CDR2 SVGEGT. The CDR3 extends over 14 amino acids. Trimming at V came to 2 bases and at J to 3 bases, leaving 4 bases not matched to a gene. The CDR3 DNA is TGTGCCAGCAGTTACCCGAGCGGGATCTACGAGCAGTACTTC. Protein: CASSYPSGIYEQYF.

At least ten counts were recorded for this clone. The chain employs TRBV4-2 and TRBJ2-5; D tentatively fits TRBD1 or TRBD2 (5 bases each). V lost 5 bases and J 3 bases, leaving 25 bases between the germline ends. The CDR3 has 18 residues. Per the germline V gene, CDR1 is LGHNA and CDR2 is YNFKEQ. CDR3 nucleotides: TGTGCCAGCAGCAAAACCCACCCGGGACCGGAGAAGAAAGAGACCCAGTACTTC. Encoded protein: CASSKTHPGPEKKETQYF.

This clone was counted a few times. Here the CDR3 reads CASSLDRNEAFF. The CDR3 bases are TGTGCCAGCAGCCTAGACAGGAATGAAGCTTTCTTT. The V gene is TRBV7-9, the J gene TRBJ1-1, with D possibly matching TRBD1 (6 bases). Germline CDR1 reads SEHNR; CDR2 reads FQNEAQ (reference sequence). The V end lost 5 bases, the J end lost 7 bases, and 11 bases lay between the germline ends. The CDR3 is made up of 12 amino acids.